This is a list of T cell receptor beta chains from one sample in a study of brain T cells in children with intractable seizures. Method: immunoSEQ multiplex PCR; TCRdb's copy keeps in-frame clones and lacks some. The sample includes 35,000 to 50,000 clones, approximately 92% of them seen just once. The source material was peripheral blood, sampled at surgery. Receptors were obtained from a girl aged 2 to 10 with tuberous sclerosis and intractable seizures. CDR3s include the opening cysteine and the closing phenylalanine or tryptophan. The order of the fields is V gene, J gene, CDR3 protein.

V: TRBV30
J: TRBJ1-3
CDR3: CAWNPVRGAGNTIYF

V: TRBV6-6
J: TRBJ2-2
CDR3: CASSYEWGIGELFF

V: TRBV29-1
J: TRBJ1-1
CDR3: CSAGQGSGNTEAFF

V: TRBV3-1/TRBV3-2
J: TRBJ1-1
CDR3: CASSQGRGSTEAFF

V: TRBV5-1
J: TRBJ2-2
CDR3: CASSLEGGDNTGELFF

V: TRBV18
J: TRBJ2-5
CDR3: CASSPHPQETQYF

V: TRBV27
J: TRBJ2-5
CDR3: CASSLTSQETQYF

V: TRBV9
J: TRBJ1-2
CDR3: CASSVVENYGYTF

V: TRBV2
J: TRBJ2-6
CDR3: CASVWTGLSSGANVLTF

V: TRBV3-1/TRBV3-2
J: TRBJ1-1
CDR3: CASSRGTGSNEAFF

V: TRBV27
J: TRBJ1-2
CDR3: CASSFLQRPYGYTF

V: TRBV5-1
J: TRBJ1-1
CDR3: CASSQTTGGNTEAFF

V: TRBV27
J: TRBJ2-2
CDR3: CASSPTTGIGELFF

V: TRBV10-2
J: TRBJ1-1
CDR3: CASSEDRPNTEAFF

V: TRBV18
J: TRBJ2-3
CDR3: CASSPSTDTQYF

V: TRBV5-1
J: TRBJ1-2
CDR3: CASSLGLTDGVNYGYTF

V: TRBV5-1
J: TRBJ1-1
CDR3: CASSRTENTEAFF

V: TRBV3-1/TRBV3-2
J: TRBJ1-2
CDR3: CASSQEGTTNYGYTF

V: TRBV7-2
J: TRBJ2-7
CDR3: CASSSAGASSYEQYF

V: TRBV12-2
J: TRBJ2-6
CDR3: CASRLEPSRGTGPNGANVLTF

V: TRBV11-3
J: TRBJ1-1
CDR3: CASSDYLDTEAFF

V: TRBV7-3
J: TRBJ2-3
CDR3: CASSPRAGGSTDTQYF

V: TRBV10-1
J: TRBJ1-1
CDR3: CASSESGNTEAFF

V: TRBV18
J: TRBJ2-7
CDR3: CASSPVQDREQYF